These 25 T cell receptor beta chains originate from one sample sequenced in a study of blood T cell repertoires in COVID-19. Libraries were prepared by immunoSEQ multiplex PCR; TCRdb keeps only in-frame clonotypes and omits some of them. The sample has some 390,000 clones, around 87% seen once. The sample was peripheral blood. The receptors were gathered from a woman aged 60 to 75 with COVID-19, enrolled during active disease.

This sequence joins TRBV15 and TRBJ1-5; TRBD1 matches at 9 bases. This CDR3 has 15 residues. The trim removed 3 bases at V and 2 bases at J, leaving 2 bases unmatched. Germline values: CDR1 LNHNV, CDR2 YYDKDF (reference sequence). The CDR3 sequence: CATSSRTGGNQPQHF. The CDR3 region has the DNA TGTGCCACCAGCAGTAGGACAGGGGGCAATCAGCCCCAGCATTTT.

This clone came up once. The chain couples TRBV18 to TRBJ1-3; D unresolved. V lost 5 bases, J lost 1 base, and 6 bases lay in between. Germline assignment: CDR1 KGHSH and CDR2 LQKENI. The CDR3 has 13 residues. The CDR3 nucleotides are TGTGCCAGCTCAACCGGGTCTGGAAACACCATATATTTT. Its protein product is CASSTGSGNTIYF.

This chain joins TRBV18 and TRBJ1-2; tentative D call: TRBD1 (5 bases). Germline values: CDR1 KGHSH, CDR2 LQKENI. CDR3 size: 16 residues. With 0 bases removed from V and 1 base from J, the gap between germline ends came to 12 bases. CDR3 amino acids: CASSPPGTGLNYGYTF. CDR3 bases: TGTGCCAGCTCACCACCAGGGACGGGACTTAACTATGGCTACACCTTC.

The V gene is TRBV7-3, the J gene TRBJ1-2; 10 bases fit TRBD1. CDR3 size: 14 residues. Unmatched junction bases numbered 5, after V lost 2 bases and J lost 8 bases. The germline CDR1 and CDR2 sequences are SGHTA and FQGTGA. CDR3 nucleotide sequence: TGTGCCAGCAGCTTAGGACAGGGGGGAGAGGGCTACACCTTC. This codes for CASSLGQGGEGYTF.

This chain links TRBV7-9 with TRBJ2-5, with TRBD2 matching over 8 bases. In germline, CDR1 is SEHNR, CDR2 FQNEAQ (reference sequence). The trim removed 1 base at V and 5 bases at J, leaving 12 bases unmatched. This CDR3 is 17 amino acids long. The CDR3 DNA sequence: TGTGCCAGCAGCTTAGAAATGAGCGGGGGCCCCCGGGAGACCCAGTACTTC. It translates to CASSLEMSGGPRETQYF.

The chain employs TRBV12-3 or TRBV12-4 and TRBJ1-2, with D hard to call. The CDR3 spans 13 residues. Between the trimmed V and J ends, which lost 5 bases and 5 bases, there was a span of 12 bases. Here the CDR3 reads CASSPDMKYGYTF. For the CDR3, the DNA is TGTGCCAGCAGTCCCGACATGAAATATGGCTACACCTTC.

This chain links TRBV7-9 with TRBJ2-1; a possible D gene is TRBD1 (5 bases). V lost 5 bases to trimming and J lost 6 bases, with 11 bases between them. The CDR3 is made up of 13 amino acids. Germline V gives CDR1 SEHNR, CDR2 FQNEAQ (reference sequence). In nucleotides, the CDR3 is TGTGCCAGCAGCCCGGACGACAGCAATGAGCAGTTCTTC. It translates to CASSPDDSNEQFF.

The genes are TRBV6-5 and TRBJ1-6; TRBD1 matches at 8 bases. The trim removed 4 bases at V and 4 bases at J, leaving 3 bases unmatched. The CDR3 runs 15 residues. Germline CDR1 reads MNHEY; CDR2 reads SVGAGI. CDR3 residues: CASSLTGEYNSPLHF. The CDR3 DNA is TGTGCCAGCAGTTTGACAGGGGAATATAATTCACCCCTCCACTTT.

This chain connects TRBV28 to TRBJ1-3, with TRBD1 matching 12 bases. CDR1 and CDR2 (germline): MDHEN, SYDVKM. The CDR3 sequence is 18 residues long. V lost 5 bases and J lost 4; bases outside the gene matches: 12. CDR3 DNA: TGTGCCAGCAGTCTCGGGACAGGGGGCCGTATACAGGGAAACACCATATATTTT. This translates into CASSLGTGGRIQGNTIYF.

CDR3 nucleotides: TGTGCCAGCAGCCCCCAGGGGCGAAGGGAAAAACTGTTTTTT. This codes for CASSPQGRREKLFF. The rearrangement joins TRBV7-9 to TRBJ1-4; D is possibly TRBD1 (6 bases). This CDR3 region has 14 residues. Germline values: CDR1 SEHNR, CDR2 FQNEAQ (reference sequence). V gave up 5 bases and J gave up 8 bases, with 15 bases separating them.

This clone was observed once. V is TRBV7-9 and J is TRBJ2-2; TRBD2 aligns across 12 bases. V lost 2 bases to trimming and J lost 5 bases; unmatched junction nucleotides: 6. CDR3 length equals 17 residues. CDR1 is SEHNR and CDR2 is FQNEAQ in the germline V gene (reference sequence). The CDR3 here is CASSLPGLAGKTGELFF. The CDR3, as DNA: TGTGCCAGCAGCTTACCTGGACTAGCGGGGAAAACCGGGGAGCTGTTTTTT.

V usage is TRBV28 and J usage is TRBJ1-2, with a possible D match to TRBD1 (5 bases). Germline V gene data show CDR1 as MDHEN and CDR2 as SYDVKM. V was pared by 2 bases and J by 3 bases, with 10 bases between. CDR3 length: 14 residues. The CDR3 protein is CASSLVQGHYGYTF. CDR3 nucleotides: TGTGCCAGCAGTTTAGTCCAGGGTCACTATGGCTACACCTTC.

This chain uses TRBV14 with TRBJ1-2, with D uncertain. Trimming removed 6 bases at V and 4 bases at J, with 18 bases between. Germline CDR1 SGHDN, CDR2 FVKESK. The CDR3 is made up of 15 amino acids. The CDR3 region is CASSRAGVLIYGYTF. The CDR3 DNA reads as TGTGCCAGCAGTCGGGCCGGGGTTTTGATCTATGGCTACACCTTC.

The chain carries TRBV12-5 and TRBJ2-1; D remains unclear. CDR3 size: 15 residues. From germline, CDR1 is LGHNT and CDR2 FRNRAP. V dropped 1 base and J dropped 6 bases, with 13 bases sitting between them. The DNA of the CDR3 is TGTGCTAGTGGTTTGGGACACCCGGCCACCAATGAGCAGTTCTTC. Amino acid sequence: CASGLGHPATNEQFF.

The genes are TRBV6-5 and TRBJ1-2; a weak D match, TRBD1 (6 bases). Germline V lookup: CDR1 MNHEY, CDR2 SVGAGI. The germline V and J ends were trimmed by 4 bases and 8 bases, with 11 bases remaining between them. The CDR3 runs 12 residues. The DNA of the CDR3 is TGTGCCAGCAGTTCGTCAGGGGTCGGCTACACCTTC. Translation gives CASSSSGVGYTF.

The genes are TRBV6-4 and TRBJ2-1; perhaps TRBD1 as D (5 bases). This CDR3 is built from 15 residues. CDR1 and CDR2 (germline): MRHNA, SNTAGT. Deletions cut 3 bases from V and 3 bases from J, with 12 bases between. The chain's CDR3 is CASSESGMNYNEQFF. In DNA form, the CDR3 reads TGTGCCAGCAGTGAGTCAGGGATGAACTACAATGAGCAGTTCTTC.

The chain is built from TRBV29-1 and TRBJ1-1, with a possible D match to TRBD1 (5 bases). The CDR3 sequence is 11 residues long. Deletions cut 7 bases from V and 6 bases from J, with 12 bases between. Germline CDR1 and CDR2: SQVTM and ANQGSEA. The CDR3 sequence is CSGYRNPEAFF. The CDR3 DNA is TGCAGCGGATACAGGAATCCTGAAGCTTTCTTT.

The gene calls are TRBV28 and TRBJ1-3; 7 bases map to TRBD1. There are 15 residues in the CDR3. Per the germline V gene, CDR1 is MDHEN and CDR2 is SYDVKM. J lost 0 bases, V lost 6 bases, and 5 bases had no gene match. The CDR3 sequence is CASRLDRASGNTIYF. The CDR3 region has the DNA TGTGCCAGCAGGCTAGACAGGGCCTCTGGAAACACCATATATTTT.

The rearrangement joins TRBV5-1 to TRBJ1-5; 7 bases are a match to TRBD1. There are 15 residues in the CDR3. Germline V gene sequence: CDR1 SGHRS, CDR2 YFSETQ. After removal of 3 bases from V and 4 bases from J, the junction contained 7 bases not matched to a gene. The CDR3 here is CASSSGTELNQPQHF. In DNA form, the CDR3 reads TGCGCCAGCAGCTCGGGGACAGAACTTAATCAGCCCCAGCATTTT.

This CDR3 is CASGLVLPQGTTQYF. In DNA form, the CDR3 reads TGTGCTAGTGGTTTGGTATTACCGCAGGGGACTACGCAGTATTTT. The chain recombines TRBV12-5 with TRBJ2-3; TRBD1 is a possible D gene (6 bases). V lost 0 bases to trimming and J lost 8 bases, with 15 bases between them. This CDR3 spans 15 amino acids. Germline CDR1 reads LGHNT; CDR2 reads FRNRAP.

The chain is built from TRBV19 and TRBJ1-1; no firm D call. Germline CDR1 and CDR2: LNHDA and SQIVND (reference sequence). The CDR3 length is 15 residues. The V end lost 5 bases, the J end lost 4 bases, and 17 bases lay between the germline ends. The CDR3 nucleotides read TGTGCCAGTAGTCTCACCGGACTATATTCCACTGAAGCTTTCTTT. Its protein is CASSLTGLYSTEAFF.

The chain has TRBV18 and TRBJ2-1, with TRBD2 matching over 11 bases. Germline assignment: CDR1 KGHSH and CDR2 LQKENI. The J segment lost 7 bases and the V segment lost 0 bases, leaving 11 bases of the junction unmatched. The CDR3 has 18 residues. The CDR3 DNA is TGTGCCAGCTCACCACCGGGCCTAGCGGGGGGCCCCTGGAATGAGCAGTTCTTC. This translates into CASSPPGLAGGPWNEQFF.

The chain combines TRBV7-8 with TRBJ1-2; tentatively, D is TRBD1 (5 bases). Germline V lookup: CDR1 SGHVS, CDR2 FQNEAQ. Trimming took off 5 bases at V and 4 bases at J, with 17 bases between the two ends. This CDR3 region has 15 residues. The CDR3 nucleotides are TGTGCCAGCAGCACACGCGAAGGGGAGGCCTATGGCTACACCTTC. Encoded protein: CASSTREGEAYGYTF.

The rearrangement uses TRBV7-2 and TRBJ2-7; 7 bases match TRBD1. CDR1 is SGHTA, CDR2 FQGNSA, per germline. The CDR3 length is 13 residues. V shed 5 bases and J 4 bases; nucleotides not matched to a gene: 5. Here the CDR3 reads CASSPGTEYEQYF. Written as DNA, the CDR3 is TGTGCCAGCAGCCCCGGGACAGAGTACGAGCAGTACTTC.

This clone was detected once. V usage is TRBV18 and J usage is TRBJ2-1; 12 nucleotides match TRBD2. This CDR3 has 16 residues. The V gene end was trimmed by 3 bases and the J gene end by 7 bases; junction bases not matched to a gene: 7. Per germline, CDR1 KGHSH and CDR2 LQKENI. The CDR3 DNA reads as TGTGCCAGCTCACCTCAACTAGCGGGGGGTCTAAATGAGCAGTTCTTC. Its protein is CASSPQLAGGLNEQFF.